This is a list of T cell receptor beta chains from one sample in a study of cytomegalovirus exposure and HLA in healthy donors. The method was immunoSEQ multiplex PCR; TCRdb's version includes in-frame clones alone and lacks a portion of them. The table includes around 130,000 clones, just over 70% detected once. Sequencing used PBMCs. These receptors were collected from a woman in her thirties in good health and CMV-seronegative. CDR3s include the opening cysteine and the closing phenylalanine or tryptophan. A D gene is named only where the DNA matches it firmly. The size of a clone is reported for some rows only, either as once, few or many, or as a class for expanded clones.

abundance	v_gene	j_gene	d_gene	CDR3nt	CDR3aa
NA	TRBV11-1	TRBJ2-2	TRBD2	TGTGCCAGCAGCTTATTGGGACTAGCGGGAAACACCGGGGAGCTGTTTTTT	CASSLLGLAGNTGELFF
NA	TRBV30	TRBJ1-1	NA	TGTGCCTTCAGGGTAGAGTACACTGAAGCTTTCTTT	CAFRVEYTEAFF
NA	TRBV11-2	TRBJ1-6	TRBD1	TGTGCCAGCAGCCGGGCAGGGACAGGGTACTTATTGGGGCTCCACTTT	CASSRAGTGYLLGLHF
NA	TRBV7-9	TRBJ1-4	TRBD1	TGTGCCAGCAGCACCGGGACAGGGGGCGCGGGAGCTAATGAAAAACTGTTTTTT	CASSTGTGGAGANEKLFF
NA	TRBV6-4	TRBJ2-3	TRBD1	TGTGCCAGCAGTGAACAGGGGGCCGGCACAGATACGCAGTATTTT	CASSEQGAGTDTQYF
NA	TRBV9	TRBJ1-3	NA	TGTGCCAGCAGCGTGAACACATTCGCCCAGGGCTTGGGCTCTGGAAACACCATATATTTT	CASSVNTFAQGLGSGNTIYF
NA	TRBV7-9	TRBJ2-2	TRBD2	TGTGCCAGCAGCATATCGGGACTAGCGGGAGTGGGTACCGGGGAGCTGTTTTTT	CASSISGLAGVGTGELFF
once	TRBV7-9	TRBJ1-1	NA	TGTGCCAGCAGCTTAGGGGTGGCAGGCATGAACACTGAAGCTTTCTTT	CASSLGVAGMNTEAFF
NA	TRBV7-3	TRBJ1-1	NA	TGTGCCAGCAGCCCGGCGGGGGGCGCGACTGAAGCTTTCTTT	CASSPAGGATEAFF
once	TRBV5-1	TRBJ2-2	NA	TGCGCCAGCAGCTTTACAACCGGGACAACCGGAACCGGGGAGCTGTTTTTT	CASSFTTGTTGTGELFF
NA	TRBV6-5	TRBJ2-3	TRBD2	TGTGCCAGCAGTCCATCGCGGGGGGGCACAGATACGCAGTATTTT	CASSPSRGGTDTQYF
NA	TRBV18	TRBJ2-5	TRBD2	TGTGCCAGCTCCTCTAGCGGGGTCCAAGAGACCCAGTACTTC	CASSSSGVQETQYF
NA	TRBV9	TRBJ2-1	NA	TGTGCCAGCAGCGTAGCGGGCGCGGGGACCTACAATGAGCAGTTCTTC	CASSVAGAGTYNEQFF
NA	TRBV20-1	TRBJ2-1	NA	TGCAGTGCTAGAGATGAGTGGGAGCAGTTCTTC	CSARDEWEQFF
NA	TRBV7-2	TRBJ2-5	TRBD2	TGTGCCAGCAGCTTAGGGACTAGCGGGGGGGCCGTGGAGACCCAGTACTTC	CASSLGTSGGAVETQYF
NA	TRBV5-1	TRBJ2-3	TRBD1	TGCGCCAGCAGCTCGGGACAGGGATCCACAGATACGCAGTATTTT	CASSSGQGSTDTQYF
few	TRBV5-4	TRBJ1-1	TRBD1	TGTGCCAGCAGCTTAGCAGACAGGGGGGTCACTGAAGCTTTCTTT	CASSLADRGVTEAFF